This T cell receptor (beta chain) was recorded in a study of T cell clones after liver transplantation (dated by TCRdb to between 2018 and 2021). Broadly, across the study: The samples were obtained from ITN030ST, a randomized trial that attempted immunosuppression withdrawal within 2 years after liver transplantation. After a pre-transplant mixed lymphocyte reaction, TCRbeta sequencing was used to pinpoint donor-reactive T cell clones, which were subsequently tracked in post-transplant blood. As an antigen-independent comparator for donor-reactive sequences, third party-reactive TCRbeta sequences were also identified from pre-transplant MLRs. Three of the eight recipients were HCV-positive; the others were transplanted for non-autoimmune, non-viral indications. Subjects received no induction therapy and standard immunosuppression until randomization at 12-24 months post-transplant. Tolerance was defined as complete immunosuppression withdrawal for at least one year with no rise in liver enzymes beyond twice the upper limit of normal. Blood samples were taken pre-transplant, pre-randomization before withdrawal, and post-randomization after full withdrawal or failed withdrawal. The study cohort included 8 liver transplant recipients, of whom 3 were classified as tolerant and 5 as non-tolerant. Results the study describes overall, beyond this receptor: When repertoire turnover was taken into account, detection of donor-reactive sequences was significantly reduced in 7 of 8 subjects for CD4 and in 8 of 8 subjects for CD8. The decline in donor-reactive sequences exceeded the decline in third party-reactive sequences, suggesting partial antigen-specific deletion that was unrelated to withdrawal success. In most of the 8 subjects, regardless of tolerance or HCV status, circulating donor-reactive CD4 TCRbeta sequences dropped significantly post-transplant. In a couple of subjects, low numbers of available donor cells limited the measurable donor-reactive repertoire. Without allograft tissue specimens, donor-reactive T cells may have migrated into the graft rather than being deleted. Conclusions were preliminary, limited by small, heterogeneous patient numbers and non-standardized post-transplant time points.

Spanning cysteine to phenylalanine, the CDR3 consists of 16 amino acids. The only DNA kept is the CDR3, 48 bases in frame from the first base. In the germline V gene, CDR1 corresponds to LGHNA and CDR2 to YNFKEQ. V is cut back by 0 bases and J by 5 bases, with 8 bases in the junction unmatched. Unstimulated PBMCs, after thawing, were stained for CD3, CD4 and CD8 and then FACS-sorted into CD3+CD4+ and CD3+CD8+ populations. All 8 studied subjects were randomized to withdrawal of immunosuppression. The Qiagen DNeasy Blood and Tissue Kit was used for isolation of genomic DNA. This clone was counted a few times. Its antigen target is currently unknown. No quality values exist for individual bases; no much larger clone is one base distant. Frozen genomic DNA underwent high-throughput TCRbeta CDR3 sequencing by immunoSEQ, including PCR amplification, mapping, bias correction and internal controls. As for how the authors treated the data: Only productive rearrangements were retained, and each unique TCRbeta sequence was defined by its CDR3 nucleotide sequence together with its V and J gene. For a sequence to be called donor-reactive, it needed a frequency of at least 0.01% and at least 5-fold expansion in CFSE-low cells compared with unstimulated pre-transplant cells. Minimum frequency thresholds were set for each subject based on the unstimulated sample with the lowest template count, ensuring at least 90% detection power. Jensen-Shannon divergence between the top 1000 TCRbeta sequences after and before transplant was used to measure repertoire turnover. Changes in detection of donor-reactive sequences were assessed with two-sided Fisher's exact tests. TCRdb provides this immuneACCESS table in a form limited to in-frame rearrangements. Some clones are lacking; in checked studies, under half of them reflect an unresolved V gene, and why the rest are absent is not known. The V and J calls and clone size come from that table; D and trimming were worked out from the DNA. For this sample the table gives fewer than 110,000 clones, of which around four fifths were detected only once. Clones ranked in the top ten supply approximately 3% of the sample.

This clonotype was sampled from a human patient who received a liver transplant. It is possible that, after a transplant, some T cells come from the graft donor. The V and J genes are TRBV4-2 and TRBJ1-2, and 8 junction bases match TRBD1. The sequenced sample was CD4+ T cells from blood, obtained approximately 45 months after liver transplant. DNA sequence: TGTGCCAGCAGCCAAGAATTGGGGCAGGGGGCTTATGGCTACACCTTC. It codes for CASSQELGQGAYGYTF.